This T cell receptor (beta chain) originates from a study of beta chain features in type 1 diabetes. Study overall: The study examined some 110,000,000 sorted cells across all samples.

Sequenced material consisted of expressed TCRB transcripts (all of the isolated RNA was reverse transcribed). Generated by immunoSEQ multiplex PCR, the TCRdb table keeps only in-frame clones and is missing some. The sample includes some 250,000 clones, 27% of them seen just once. Germline V lookup: CDR1 SGHVS, CDR2 FQNEAQ. The CDR3 contains 15 residues. Stem cell-like memory, regulatory, central memory and naive CD4+ cells were sorted via CD45RO/CCR7/CD25/CD127/CD95/CD27. To note about this clone: At one end, the junction sequence differs from germline, possibly due to a read error.

The sequencing sample was made of central memory CD4+ T cells from blood. The TCR was taken from a man aged 30-40 years in good health. The chain joins TRBV7-8 to TRBJ2-7; D unclear. CDR3 residues: CASSLGSRILYDQYF. Written as DNA, the CDR3 is TGTGCCAGCAGCTTAGGCAGCCGTATCCTCTACGATCAGTACTTC.